The TCR beta chain under discussion was sequenced for a study of a mutant IDH1 vaccine in newly diagnosed glioma. Study context: Vaccines were first given 4-6 weeks after radiotherapy alone, or with temozolomide cycles. Notes on the study in general: Among patients, roughly 94% showed immune responses induced by the vaccine.

TCRdb's copy holds only in-frame clones and misses some; the assay was immunoSEQ multiplex PCR. Seen here are 34,000 or so clones, roughly 78% observed once, and the top ten hold around 26%. Sample time point: week 11, during vaccination. Each vaccine dose was 300 ug of mutant IDH1 20-mer peptide, with topical imiquimod. Worth noting for this clone: The antigen is not known.

Trimming took off 8 bases at V and 0 bases at J, with 14 bases between the two ends. The CDR3 extends over 14 amino acids. Germline loops: CDR1 MNHEY, CDR2 SMNVEV (reference sequence). The chain employs TRBV27 and TRBJ2-7, with D uncertain. The sample consisted of PBMCs, taken from a glioma patient whose treatment included an IDH1 peptide vaccine. The clonotype originates from a man younger than 40 with glioma. CDR3 DNA: TGTGCCAGCTCCCCCGTCGTATTCTCCTACGAGCAGTACTTC. Its translation: CASSPVVFSYEQYF.